This T cell receptor (beta chain) was identified during a study of T cell repertoires in cytomegalovirus infection (dated by TCRdb to the late 2010s). For context, the study as a whole: Peptide stimulations targeted recently identified HLA-C-restricted CMV epitopes, whose presentation resists viral immunomodulation, together with well-studied HLA-B-restricted epitopes. Donor HLA type was relevant to the analysis, because carriage of CMV infection together with the matching HLA type was indicated by public TCR beta signatures.

CDR1 is given as MDHEN and CDR2 as SYDVKM, both from the germline V gene. Including cysteine and phenylalanine, the CDR3 has 15 amino acids. Of the read, only the CDR3 DNA is kept; its 45 bases are in frame from base 1. V is clipped by 5 bases and J by 8 bases, and the sequence between their germline boundaries is 19 bases long. The research as a whole found: In the ex vivo response, HLA-C-restricted CMV-specific TCR beta clonotypes were dominant, and in two of eight donors the single most frequent clonotype came from this HLA-C-restricted group. Cumulative frequency of public TCR beta family members discriminated carriers of CMV infection plus the relevant HLA type in this cohort and an independent roughly 320-donor cohort.

The instrument was an Illumina HiSeq 1500. Using fastp at Q25 and MiXCR, TCRdb reprocessed the public reads and kept productive beta chains. Rows with a matching CDR3 protein are joined into one entry that keeps the most common DNA and genes. The sample has some 560,000 distinct CDR3 sequences on record, almost 40% of them singletons. Together, the top ten hold roughly 50% of the sample. This clonotype appeared once. Its recognized antigen is unknown. The input lacks base qualities; no much larger clone sits a single base away. Evidence from a single read is weak. In the paper's terms, the treatment or condition label means: in vitro stimulation with specific CMV peptide epitopes to enrich CMV-specific T cells.

This sample comprised cultured PBMCs, obtained from culture after CMV antigen stimulation. The chain links TRBV28 with TRBJ2-4; a confident D gene designation cannot be given. This clonotype was sampled from a human donor in good health (CMV status not recorded). Some clones in this sample may be carry-over from other donors' samples. The nucleotides are TGTGCCAGCAGTCTCGGCATCCGAACTTGGGACATTCAGTACTTC. Translated, this gives CASSLGIRTWDIQYF.